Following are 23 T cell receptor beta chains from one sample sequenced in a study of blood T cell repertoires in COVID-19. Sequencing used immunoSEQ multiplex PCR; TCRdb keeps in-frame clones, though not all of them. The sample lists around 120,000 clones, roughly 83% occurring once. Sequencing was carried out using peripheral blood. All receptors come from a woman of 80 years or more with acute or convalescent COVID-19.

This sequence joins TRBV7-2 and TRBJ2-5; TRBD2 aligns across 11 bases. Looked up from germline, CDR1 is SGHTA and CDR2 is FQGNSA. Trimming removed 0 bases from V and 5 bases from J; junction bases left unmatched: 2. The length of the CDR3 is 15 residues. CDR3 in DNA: TGTGCCAGCAGCTTAGCGGCTAGCGGGAGGGAGACCCAGTACTTC. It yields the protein CASSLAASGRETQYF.

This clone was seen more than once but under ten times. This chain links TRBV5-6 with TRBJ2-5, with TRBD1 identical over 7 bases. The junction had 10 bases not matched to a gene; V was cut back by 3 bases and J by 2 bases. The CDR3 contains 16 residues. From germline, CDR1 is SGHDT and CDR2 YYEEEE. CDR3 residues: CASSSYWTGVQETQYF. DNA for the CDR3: TGTGCCAGCAGCTCTTACTGGACAGGTGTGCAAGAGACCCAGTACTTC.

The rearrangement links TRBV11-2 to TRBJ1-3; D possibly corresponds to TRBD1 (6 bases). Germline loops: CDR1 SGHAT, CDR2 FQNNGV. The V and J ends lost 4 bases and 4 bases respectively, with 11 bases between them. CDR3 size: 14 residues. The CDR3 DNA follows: TGTGCCAGCAGCTCCTTGGGGGCGGGAAACACCATATATTTT. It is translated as CASSSLGAGNTIYF.

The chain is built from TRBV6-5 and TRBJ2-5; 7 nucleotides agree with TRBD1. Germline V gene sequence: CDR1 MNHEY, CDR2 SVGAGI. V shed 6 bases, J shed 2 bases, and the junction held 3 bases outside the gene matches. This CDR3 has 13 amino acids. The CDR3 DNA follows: TGTGCCAGCAGCCTGGGACAGCAAGAGACCCAGTACTTC. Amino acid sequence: CASSLGQQETQYF.

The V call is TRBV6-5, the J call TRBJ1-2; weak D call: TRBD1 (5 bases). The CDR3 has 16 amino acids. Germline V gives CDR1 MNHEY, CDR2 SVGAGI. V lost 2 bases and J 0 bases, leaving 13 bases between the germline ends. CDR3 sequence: CASSYAAGISNYGYTF. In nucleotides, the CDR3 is TGTGCCAGCAGTTACGCCGCAGGGATCTCTAACTATGGCTACACCTTC.

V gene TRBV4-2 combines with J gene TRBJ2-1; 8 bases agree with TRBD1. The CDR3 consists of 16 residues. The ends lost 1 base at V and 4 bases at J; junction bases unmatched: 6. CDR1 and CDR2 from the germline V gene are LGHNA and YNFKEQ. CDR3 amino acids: CASSQVLGQGYNEQFF. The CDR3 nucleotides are TGTGCCAGCAGCCAAGTCCTCGGACAGGGATACAATGAGCAGTTCTTC.

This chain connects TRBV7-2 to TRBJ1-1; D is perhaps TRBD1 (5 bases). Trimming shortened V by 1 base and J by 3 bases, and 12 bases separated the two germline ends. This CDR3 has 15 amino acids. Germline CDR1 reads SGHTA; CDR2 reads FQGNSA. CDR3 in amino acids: CASSLGRGPYTEAFF. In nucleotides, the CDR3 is TGTGCCAGCAGCTTAGGGAGGGGACCGTACACTGAAGCTTTCTTT.

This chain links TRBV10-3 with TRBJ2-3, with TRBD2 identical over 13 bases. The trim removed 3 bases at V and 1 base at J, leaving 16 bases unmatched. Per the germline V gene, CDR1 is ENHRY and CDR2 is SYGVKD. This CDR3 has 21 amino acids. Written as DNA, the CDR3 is TGTGCCATCAGTGATCTCTATAGGGGACTAGCGGGATCAGATGGCACAGATACGCAGTATTTT. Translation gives CAISDLYRGLAGSDGTDTQYF.

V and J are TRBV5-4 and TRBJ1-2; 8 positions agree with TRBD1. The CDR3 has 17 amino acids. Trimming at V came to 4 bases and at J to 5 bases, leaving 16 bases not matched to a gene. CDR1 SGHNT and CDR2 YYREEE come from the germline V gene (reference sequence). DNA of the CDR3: TGTGCCAGCAGCGGATCGTCCCGGGACAGGAAACCGTATGGCTACACCTTC. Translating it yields CASSGSSRDRKPYGYTF.

Here the CDR3 DNA reads TGCAGCGTTGGAACAGAAGCTTTCTTT. This sequence encodes CSVGTEAFF. The chain combines TRBV29-1 with TRBJ1-1; D gene unclear. The CDR3 runs 9 residues. The V end was cut by 4 bases, the J end by 8 bases, with 5 bases between. Germline CDR1 is SQVTM and CDR2 is ANQGSEA.

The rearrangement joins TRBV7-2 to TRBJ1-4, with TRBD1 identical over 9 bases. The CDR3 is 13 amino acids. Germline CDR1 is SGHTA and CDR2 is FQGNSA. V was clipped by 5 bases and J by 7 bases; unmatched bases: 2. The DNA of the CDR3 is TGTGCCAGCAGCGTACAGGGGGCTGAAAAACTGTTTTTT. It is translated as CASSVQGAEKLFF. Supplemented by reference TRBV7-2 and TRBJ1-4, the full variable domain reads GAGVSQSPSNKVTEKGKDVELRCDPISGHTALYWYRQSLGQGLEFLIYFQGNSAPDKSGLPSDRFSAERTGGSVSTLTIQRTQQEDSAVYLCASSVQGAEKLFFGSGTQLSVL.

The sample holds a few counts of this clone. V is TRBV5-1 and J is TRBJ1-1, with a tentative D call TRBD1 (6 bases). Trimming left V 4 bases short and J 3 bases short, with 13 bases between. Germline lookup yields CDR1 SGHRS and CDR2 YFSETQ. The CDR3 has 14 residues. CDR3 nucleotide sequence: TGCGCCAGCAGCACGGAAGAGGGGGACACTGAAGCTTTCTTT. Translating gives CASSTEEGDTEAFF. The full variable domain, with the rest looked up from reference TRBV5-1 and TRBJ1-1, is KAGVTQTPRYLIKTRGQQVTLSCSPISGHRSVSWYQQTPGQGLQFLFEYFSETQRNKGNFPGRFSGRQFSNSRSEMNVSTLELGDSALYLCASSTEEGDTEAFFGQGTRLTVV.

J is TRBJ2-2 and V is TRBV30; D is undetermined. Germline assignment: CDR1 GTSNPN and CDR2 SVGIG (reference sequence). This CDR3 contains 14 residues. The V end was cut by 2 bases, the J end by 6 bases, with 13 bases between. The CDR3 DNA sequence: TGTGCCTGGAGTCCGACACCCACTGCCGGGGAGCTGTTTTTT. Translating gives CAWSPTPTAGELFF.

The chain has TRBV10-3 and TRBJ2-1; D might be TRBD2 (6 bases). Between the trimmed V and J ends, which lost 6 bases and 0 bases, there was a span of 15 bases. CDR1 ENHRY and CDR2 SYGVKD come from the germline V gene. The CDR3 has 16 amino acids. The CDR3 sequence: CAIRLGDSSSYNEQFF. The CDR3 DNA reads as TGTGCCATCAGGCTCGGGGACTCCAGCTCCTACAATGAGCAGTTCTTC.

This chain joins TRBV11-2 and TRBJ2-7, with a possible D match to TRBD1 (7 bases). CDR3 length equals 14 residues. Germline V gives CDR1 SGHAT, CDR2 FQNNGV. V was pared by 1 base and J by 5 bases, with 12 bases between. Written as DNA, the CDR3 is TGTGCCAGCAGCTTAGCAGGGGGGACCCACGAGCAGTACTTC. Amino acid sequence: CASSLAGGTHEQYF.

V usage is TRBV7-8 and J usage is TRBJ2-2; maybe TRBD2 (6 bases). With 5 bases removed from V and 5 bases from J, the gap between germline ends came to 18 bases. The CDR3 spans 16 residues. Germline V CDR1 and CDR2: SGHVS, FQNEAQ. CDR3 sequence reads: CASSPGFRERTGELFF. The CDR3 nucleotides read TGTGCCAGCAGCCCCGGTTTCCGGGAGAGGACCGGGGAGCTGTTTTTT.

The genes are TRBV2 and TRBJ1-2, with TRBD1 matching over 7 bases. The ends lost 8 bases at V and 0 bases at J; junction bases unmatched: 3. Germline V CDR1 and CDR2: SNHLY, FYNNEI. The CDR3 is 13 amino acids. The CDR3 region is CASRGTANYGYTF. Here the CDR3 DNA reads TGTGCCAGCCGAGGGACAGCTAACTATGGCTACACCTTC.

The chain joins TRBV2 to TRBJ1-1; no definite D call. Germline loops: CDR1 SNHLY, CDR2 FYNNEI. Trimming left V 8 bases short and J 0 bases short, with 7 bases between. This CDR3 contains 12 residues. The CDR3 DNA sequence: TGTGCCAGCCGGGTTATGAACACTGAAGCTTTCTTT. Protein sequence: CASRVMNTEAFF.

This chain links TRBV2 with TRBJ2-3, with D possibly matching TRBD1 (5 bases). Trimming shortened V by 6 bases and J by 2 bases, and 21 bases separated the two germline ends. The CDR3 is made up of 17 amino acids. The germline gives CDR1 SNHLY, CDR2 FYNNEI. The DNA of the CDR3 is TGTGCCAGCAGGGTACAGCGCAGGGAACATCTCACAGATACGCAGTATTTT. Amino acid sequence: CASRVQRREHLTDTQYF.

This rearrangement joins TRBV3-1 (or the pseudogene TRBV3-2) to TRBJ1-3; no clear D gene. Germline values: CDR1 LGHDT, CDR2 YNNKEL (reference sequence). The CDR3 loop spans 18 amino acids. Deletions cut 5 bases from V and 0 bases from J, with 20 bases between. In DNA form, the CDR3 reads TGTGCCAGCAGCAGAGGGAACCGGGGTCCCTACTCTGGAAACACCATATATTTT. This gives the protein CASSRGNRGPYSGNTIYF.

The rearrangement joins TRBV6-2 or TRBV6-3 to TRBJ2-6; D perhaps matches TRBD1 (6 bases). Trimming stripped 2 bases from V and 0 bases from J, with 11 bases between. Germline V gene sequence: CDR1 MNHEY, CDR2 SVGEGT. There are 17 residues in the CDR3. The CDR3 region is CASSYGGHPSGANVLTF. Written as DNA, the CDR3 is TGTGCCAGCAGTTACGGGGGACACCCCTCTGGGGCCAACGTCCTGACTTTC.

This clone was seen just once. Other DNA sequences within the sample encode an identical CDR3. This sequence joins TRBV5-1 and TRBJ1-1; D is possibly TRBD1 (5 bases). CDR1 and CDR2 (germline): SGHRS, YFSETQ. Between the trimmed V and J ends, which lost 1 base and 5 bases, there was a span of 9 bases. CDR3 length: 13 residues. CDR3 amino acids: CASSLRGGTEAFF. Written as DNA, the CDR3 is TGCGCCAGCAGCTTGAGGGGTGGGACTGAAGCTTTCTTT.

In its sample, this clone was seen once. This chain's CDR3 is CATSADRGRLTNYGYTF. The CDR3 nucleotides are TGTGCCACCAGCGCGGACAGGGGGCGCCTCACTAACTATGGCTACACCTTC. The chain is built from TRBV15 and TRBJ1-2, with TRBD1 matching 11 bases. The CDR3 contains 17 residues. Germline lookup yields CDR1 LNHNV and CDR2 YYDKDF (reference sequence). V lost 5 bases and J lost 0; bases outside the gene matches: 8.